Listed here are 32 T cell receptor beta chains from one sample, sequenced in a study of shared clonotypes between healthy human individuals. Sequenced by immunoSEQ multiplex PCR; TCRdb stores in-frame clones only, minus some. The repertoire holds roughly 700,000 clones, with around 90% as singletons. The sample consisted of memory CD8+ T cells from PBMCs. As to subset: CD45RO+ cells pooled with CCR7-negative TemRA cells. The source of these receptors is a man aged 18-30 years in good health. Some clones in this sample may be carry-over from other donors' samples.

V is TRBV7-8 and J is TRBJ2-3; D tentatively fits TRBD1 or TRBD2 (5 bases each). CDR1 is SGHVS and CDR2 is FQNEAQ in the germline V gene. The V and J ends lost 1 base and 5 bases respectively, with 13 bases between them. The CDR3 length is 15 residues. The CDR3 DNA is TGTGCCAGCAGCTTAGGAGGGGACCGGGGAGATACGCAGTATTTT. As protein: CASSLGGDRGDTQYF.

This clone was observed once. The chain is built from TRBV28 and TRBJ2-5, with D perhaps TRBD2 (5 bases). V was shortened by 6 bases and J by 4 bases, with 12 bases between the two germline ends. The CDR3 covers 13 residues. Per germline, CDR1 MDHEN and CDR2 SYDVKM. Here the CDR3 DNA reads TGTGCCAGCAGCCACCTTGAGGGAGAGACCCAGTACTTC. Its translation is CASSHLEGETQYF.

This chain joins TRBV28 and TRBJ2-5, with 7 nucleotides matching TRBD2. Germline lookup yields CDR1 MDHEN and CDR2 SYDVKM. With 3 bases clipped from V and 2 bases from J, the junction kept 6 bases outside the gene matches. The CDR3 is 15 amino acids. CDR3 coding DNA: TGTGCCAGCAGTTTCAGAGCTAGCGGACAAGAGACCCAGTACTTC. Protein product: CASSFRASGQETQYF.

The genes are TRBV15 and TRBJ1-4, with TRBD1 identical over 7 bases. Germline CDR1 is LNHNV and CDR2 is YYDKDF (reference sequence). Losses at the gene ends were 3 bases for V and 0 bases for J; bases not matched to a gene: 1. The CDR3 is 15 residues long. The CDR3 loop is CATSRDRTTNEKLFF. The DNA for the CDR3 is TGTGCCACCAGCAGGGACAGGACAACTAATGAAAAACTGTTTTTT.

The J gene is TRBJ1-1, the V gene TRBV28; D possibly corresponds to TRBD1 (5 bases). V was trimmed by 2 bases and J by 5 bases, leaving 12 bases between them. This CDR3 comprises 14 residues. The germline CDR1 and CDR2 sequences are MDHEN and SYDVKM. The CDR3 DNA is TGTGCCAGCAGTTTAGAGAGTGGGGGTACTGAAGCTTTCTTT. Translating gives CASSLESGGTEAFF.

The chain carries TRBV4-1 and TRBJ1-5, with D possibly being TRBD1 (5 bases). V lost 0 bases to trimming and J lost 7 bases, with 10 bases between them. Germline CDR1 and CDR2: MGHRA and YSYEKL. The CDR3 extends over 14 amino acids. The CDR3 protein is CASSQDGGTQPQHF. The CDR3 DNA reads TGCGCCAGCAGCCAAGATGGGGGGACCCAGCCCCAGCATTTT.

This clone has a single count. The chain couples TRBV7-9 to TRBJ1-4; D gene unclear. Germline values: CDR1 SEHNR, CDR2 FQNEAQ (reference sequence). The germline V and J ends were trimmed by 8 bases and 7 bases, with 20 bases remaining between them. The CDR3 runs 15 residues. The CDR3 sequence: CASGPPGNRGEKLFF. The DNA for the CDR3 is TGTGCCAGCGGGCCCCCCGGAAACCGGGGTGAAAAACTGTTTTTT.

Comments on this clone: Within the sample, other DNA sequences also encode this same CDR3. The rearrangement links TRBV9 to TRBJ2-3; D unresolved. The germline V gene encodes CDR1 SGDLS and CDR2 YYNGEE. Trimming cost V 0 bases and J 3 bases, with 2 bases left between them. CDR3 length: 12 amino acids. CDR3 coding DNA: TGTGCCAGCAGCGTAGGTACAGATACGCAGTATTTT. Amino acids: CASSVGTDTQYF.

As to this clone: Other DNA sequences of this sample code for an identical CDR3. The chain couples TRBV5-1 to TRBJ2-7; D is undetermined. Germline V gene lookup returns CDR1 SGHRS and CDR2 YFSETQ. Trimming left V 4 bases short and J 3 bases short, with 11 bases between. This CDR3 has 13 residues. CDR3 region: CASSPGSNYEQYF. Written as DNA, the CDR3 is TGCGCCAGCAGCCCCGGGTCCAACTACGAGCAGTACTTC. Based on the CDR3 plus reference TRBV5-1 and TRBJ2-7, the full variable domain is KAGVTQTPRYLIKTRGQQVTLSCSPISGHRSVSWYQQTPGQGLQFLFEYFSETQRNKGNFPGRFSGRQFSNSRSEMNVSTLELGDSALYLCASSPGSNYEQYFGPGTRLTVT.

This clone has just one count. The chain links TRBV5-4 to TRBJ2-1; tentatively, D is TRBD2 (5 bases). Germline assignment: CDR1 SGHNT and CDR2 YYREEE (reference sequence). This CDR3 contains 15 residues. V lost 2 bases and J 4 bases, leaving 13 bases between the germline ends. The CDR3 spells CASSLASGRYNEQFF. As DNA, the CDR3 is TGTGCCAGCAGCTTAGCAAGCGGCCGATACAATGAGCAGTTCTTC.

The chain combines TRBV10-2 with TRBJ2-7; TRBD2 matches at 14 bases. Trimming cost V 3 bases and J 4 bases; bases outside gene matches: 8. This CDR3 is built from 17 residues. Germline lookup yields CDR1 WSHSY and CDR2 SAAADI. CDR3: CASSDRGTSGSVYEQYF. The CDR3 DNA follows: TGCGCCAGCAGTGATCGTGGGACTAGCGGGAGTGTTTACGAGCAGTACTTC.

Comments on this clone: The sample carries other DNA sequences with the same CDR3. The genes are TRBV27 and TRBJ1-5; tentative D call: TRBD1 (5 bases). This CDR3 is built from 14 residues. Germline loops: CDR1 MNHEY, CDR2 SMNVEV (reference sequence). V was cut by 3 bases and J by 1 base, with 7 bases left in between. As DNA, the CDR3 is TGTGCCAGCAGTTTTGGGGGGAGCAATCAGCCCCAGCATTTT. This sequence encodes CASSFGGSNQPQHF.

The gene calls are TRBV7-9 and TRBJ2-1, with 11 bases matching TRBD2. Germline loops: CDR1 SEHNR, CDR2 FQNEAQ (reference sequence). There are 18 residues in the CDR3. After removal of 0 bases from V and 8 bases from J, the junction contained 12 bases not matched to a gene. CDR3 amino acids: CASSLALIGLAGMDEQFF. Here the CDR3 DNA reads TGTGCCAGCAGCTTAGCGCTAATAGGACTAGCGGGTATGGATGAGCAGTTCTTC.

This rearrangement joins TRBV14 to TRBJ1-2; D call uncertain. The CDR3 is 18 residues long. Trimming shortened V by 4 bases and J by 3 bases, and 24 bases separated the two germline ends. CDR1 is SGHDN, CDR2 FVKESK, per germline. The CDR3 sequence: CASSPSGRPGPADYGYTF. CDR3 nucleotide sequence: TGTGCCAGCAGCCCCTCCGGACGGCCAGGCCCCGCGGACTATGGCTACACCTTC.

The chain uses TRBV19 and TRBJ1-1; unclear D gene. Trimming removed 2 bases from V and 3 bases from J, with 7 bases in between. The CDR3 is made up of 13 amino acids. CDR1 is LNHDA and CDR2 is SQIVND in the germline V gene (reference sequence). The CDR3 here is CASSISGYTEAFF. As DNA, the CDR3 is TGTGCCAGTAGTATATCGGGGTACACTGAAGCTTTCTTT.

The chain employs TRBV23-1 and TRBJ2-7; a possible D gene is TRBD1 (6 bases). TRBV23-1 is identified as an open reading frame with a role that is uncertain. V was cut by 5 bases and J by 3 bases, with 14 bases left in between. CDR3 size: 14 residues. CDR3 DNA: TGCGCCAGCAGTGCATACAGGGTTGTCTACGAGCAGTACTTC. Translating gives CASSAYRVVYEQYF.

The J gene is TRBJ2-1, the V gene TRBV6-5, with D tentatively TRBD2 (6 bases). Trimming stripped 0 bases from V and 2 bases from J, with 8 bases between. Germline V gene data show CDR1 as MNHEY and CDR2 as SVGAGI. The CDR3 runs 15 residues. CDR3 nucleotide sequence: TGTGCCAGCAGTTACTCGGCTAGCGCCTACAATGAGCAGTTCTTC. This gives the protein CASSYSASAYNEQFF.

The chain couples TRBV4-1 to TRBJ2-7, with D unclear. The V end lost 1 base, the J end lost 5 bases, and 12 bases lay between the germline ends. The CDR3 extends over 14 amino acids. The germline V gene has CDR1 MGHRA and CDR2 YSYEKL. The CDR3 nucleotides read TGCGCCAGCAGCCAAGGGAAGGTCGGCGACGAGCAGTACTTC. This codes for CASSQGKVGDEQYF.

The V and J genes are TRBV11-2 and TRBJ2-3, with D perhaps assigned TRBD1 or TRBD2 (6 bases each). Germline CDR1 is SGHAT and CDR2 is FQNNGV. This CDR3 comprises 18 residues. V was shortened by 3 bases and J by 6 bases, with 25 bases between the two germline ends. The CDR3 bases are TGTGCCAGCAGCTTTGGGACATTCGGGGGAGGCCCACCGGATACGCAGTATTTT. Translating it yields CASSFGTFGGGPPDTQYF.

The gene calls are TRBV7-6 and TRBJ2-1, with D possibly TRBD2 on 6 matching bases. The CDR3 has 14 amino acids. CDR1 and CDR2 from the germline V gene are SGHVS and FNYEAQ. The V gene lost 4 bases and the J gene lost 12 bases, with 19 bases spanning the gap. This chain's CDR3 is CASSSGLPIQGQFF. The CDR3 DNA sequence: TGTGCCAGCAGCTCGGGACTCCCCATCCAGGGGCAGTTCTTC.

This clone was seen just once. The chain combines TRBV5-1 with TRBJ2-7; D not resolved. The V gene's germline CDR1 is SGHRS and CDR2 YFSETQ. Trimming stripped 0 bases from V and 1 base from J, with 11 bases between. This CDR3 region has 15 residues. CDR3 sequence (DNA): TGCGCCAGCAGCTTGGCTATACGGCCGTCCTACGAGCAGTACTTC. It codes for CASSLAIRPSYEQYF.

The gene calls are TRBV5-1 and TRBJ2-7; 15 bases agree with TRBD2. CDR1 is SGHRS, CDR2 YFSETQ, per germline. V shed 3 bases, J shed 4 bases, and the junction held 2 bases outside the gene matches. CDR3 size: 15 residues. The CDR3 DNA is TGCGCCAGCAGCTGGACTAGCGGGAGGGAGTACGAGCAGTACTTC. Amino acids: CASSWTSGREYEQYF.

The J gene is TRBJ2-5, the V gene TRBV27; maybe TRBD2 (6 bases). CDR3 length equals 13 residues. Trimming pared 2 bases from V and 9 bases from J, leaving 13 bases between. Germline CDR1 is MNHEY and CDR2 is SMNVEV (reference sequence). The CDR3 reads CASSLGLPGAQYF. The CDR3 bases are TGTGCCAGCAGTTTAGGGCTCCCGGGAGCCCAGTACTTC.

The rearrangement joins TRBV15 to TRBJ2-1; D not resolved. The V and J ends lost 1 base and 2 bases respectively, with 9 bases between them. Germline CDR1 is LNHNV and CDR2 is YYDKDF (reference sequence). The CDR3 is 15 residues long. This CDR3 is CATSRAADPYNEQFF. DNA for the CDR3: TGTGCCACCAGCAGAGCGGCAGACCCCTACAATGAGCAGTTCTTC.

The V and J genes are TRBV11-3 and TRBJ2-5; weak D call: TRBD1 (6 bases). The J call may be faulty, since TRBJ2-7 better matches the DNA end. Germline CDR1 reads SGHNT; CDR2 reads YENEEA. The CDR3 runs 15 residues. This CDR3 is CASSLGTWTSYEQYF. In nucleotides, the CDR3 is TGTGCCAGCAGCTTGGGGACATGGACCTCCTACGAGCAGTACTTC.

The genes are TRBV4-3 and TRBJ2-3; 15 bases match TRBD2. The CDR3 has 16 residues. The germline V gene has CDR1 LGHNA and CDR2 YSLEER. The V gene end was trimmed by 4 bases and the J gene end by 6 bases; junction bases not matched to a gene: 5. This CDR3 is CASSPHGTSGRDTQYF. The CDR3 coding sequence is TGCGCCAGCAGCCCCCACGGGACTAGCGGGAGGGATACGCAGTATTTT.

The chain links TRBV5-6 to TRBJ1-5; D gene uncertain. The CDR3 sequence is 13 residues long. Trimming removed 1 base at V and 4 bases at J, with 6 bases between. CDR1 and CDR2 from the germline V gene are SGHDT and YYEEEE. In nucleotides, the CDR3 is TGTGCCAGCAGCTTGCGGTTAAATCAGCCCCAGCATTTT. Its translation is CASSLRLNQPQHF.

The rearrangement joins TRBV7-9 to TRBJ2-3; D gene unclear. The V end was cut by 4 bases, the J end by 2 bases, with 13 bases between. The CDR3 contains 15 residues. Germline V gene data show CDR1 as SEHNR and CDR2 as FQNEAQ (reference sequence). The CDR3 bases are TGTGCCAGCAGCTCCTACCGTCGGAACACAGATACGCAGTATTTT. Its translation is CASSSYRRNTDTQYF.

J is TRBJ2-2 and V is TRBV6-1; D gene unclear. Germline CDR1 reads MNHNS; CDR2 reads SASEGT. The CDR3 spans 14 residues. V lost 3 bases and J 4 bases, leaving 9 bases between the germline ends. CDR3 in DNA: TGTGCCAGCAGTGACTCCAGGTTCACCGGGGAGCTGTTTTTT. Protein: CASSDSRFTGELFF.

The V gene is TRBV4-3, the J gene TRBJ2-2; D not certain. V lost 1 base and J lost 6, with 6 bases in between. The CDR3 contains 13 residues. Germline CDR1 reads LGHNA; CDR2 reads YSLEER. As DNA, the CDR3 is TGCGCCAGCAGCCAAGTGTACGCCGGGGAGCTGTTTTTT. Its protein product is CASSQVYAGELFF.

The chain employs TRBV15 and TRBJ2-1, with TRBD2 matching 10 bases. The length of the CDR3 is 15 residues. The germline V gene has CDR1 LNHNV and CDR2 YYDKDF (reference sequence). J gave up 9 bases and V 6 bases, and 11 bases lay outside the gene matches. CDR3 DNA: TGTGCCACCAGTATTGGACTAGCGGCTACGGGTGAGCAGTTCTTC. Translating it yields CATSIGLAATGEQFF.

This clone occurred once. Written as DNA, the CDR3 is TGTGCCAGCAGCCCGTCAGGAGGCCTCAACTACGAGCAGTACTTC. This codes for CASSPSGGLNYEQYF. The V gene is TRBV7-2, the J gene TRBJ2-7, with D tentatively TRBD2 (5 bases). Trimming removed 5 bases from V and 3 bases from J, with 17 bases in between. This CDR3 comprises 15 residues. Per the germline V gene, CDR1 is SGHTA and CDR2 is FQGNSA.